This T cell receptor beta chain was found in a study of identical twins. Whole-study results and caveats: Clonotypes of the beta chain that were abundant in cord blood carried fewer insertions (memory repertoires showed none). It was cross-sectional statistical analysis, not following the same donors, that the conclusions relied on. Twins shared out-of-frame alpha sequences with excess low generation probability. The models gave estimates that fell short of the out-of-frame TCR alpha sharing seen in monozygotic twins.

MiXCR was run by TCRdb on the 5' RACE reads, yielding one entry per CDR3 protein. The sample carries around 670,000 distinct CDR3 sequences, less than 7% recorded once. Germline CDR1 and CDR2: DFQATT and SNEGSKA (reference sequence). CDR3 length: 18 amino acids. The J segment lost 6 bases and the V segment lost 6 bases, leaving 16 bases of the junction unmatched. This clonotype was seen a handful of times. Its target is unknown. Sequenced material: naive T cells sorted from blood. This chain joins TRBV20-1 and TRBJ2-2; 13 nucleotides match TRBD2. This TCR was sampled from a young man in good health. CDR3 DNA: TGCAGTGCCGACAACTCCGGGACTAGCGGGAAAGGTTCCGGGGAGCTGTTTTTT. It is translated as CSADNSGTSGKGSGELFF.